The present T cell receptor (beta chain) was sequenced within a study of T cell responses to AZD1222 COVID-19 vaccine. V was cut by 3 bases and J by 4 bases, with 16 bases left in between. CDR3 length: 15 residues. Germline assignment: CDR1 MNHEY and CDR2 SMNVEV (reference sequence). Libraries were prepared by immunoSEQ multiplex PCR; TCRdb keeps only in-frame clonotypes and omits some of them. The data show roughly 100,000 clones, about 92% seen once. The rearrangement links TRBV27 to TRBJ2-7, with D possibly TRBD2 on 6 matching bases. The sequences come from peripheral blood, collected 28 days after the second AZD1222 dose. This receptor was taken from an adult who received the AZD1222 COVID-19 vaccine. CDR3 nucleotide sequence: TGTGCCAGCAGTTTCGGGGGTAGGGGACGGTACGAGCAGTACTTC. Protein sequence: CASSFGGRGRYEQYF.